Sequencing of this T cell receptor beta chain was carried out in a study of blood T cell repertoires in COVID-19. Across the study: Both acute and convalescent COVID-19 samples were obtained from the United States, Italy and Spain. Sources were T cells, B-cell-depleted T cells, or PBMCs; the material itself was cDNA or gDNA.

The CDR3 length is 13 residues. V lost 6 bases, J lost 3 bases, and 4 bases stayed unmatched. Methods used by the authors: Reference gene primer amplification yielded estimated nucleated cell counts. The data were produced by immunoSEQ multiplex PCR, yet TCRdb's version contains in-frame clones alone and is incomplete. V, J and clone size were drawn from that table, and D and trimming were deduced from the DNA. The repertoire has some 38,000 clones, around four fifths of them found once; the top ten carry around 4.8%. The TCR originated in a man aged 45-60 years with active COVID-19. The source material was peripheral blood. The chain joins TRBV12-3 or TRBV12-4 to TRBJ1-1, with 7 bases matching TRBD1. This CDR3 is CASRDRYDTEAFF. CDR3 DNA: TGTGCCAGCAGGGACAGGTATGACACTGAAGCTTTCTTT.